This T cell receptor (beta chain) derives from a study of blood T cells in healthy people across ages. Study-wide findings and caveats: Higher diversity, along with more naive CD4+ cells, distinguished long-lived donors from aged donors.

Primed by a sample-barcoded 5' primer and a J-beta primer mix, a second PCR proceeded for roughly 7 to 11 cycles. TCRdb called the 5' RACE reads again in MiXCR, with one record for every CDR3 protein. The repertoire consists of hundreds of thousands of distinct CDR3 sequences, with around 43% occurring once and the leading ten covering 15% to 25%. Comment on this clonotype: Its antigen remains unknown.

The people who gave samples were healthy Caucasians from Russia, aged roughly 6 to 90. This CDR3 has 15 residues. The V and J ends lost 3 bases and 3 bases respectively, with 14 bases between them. Germline CDR1 MDHEN, CDR2 SYDVKM. The V gene is TRBV28, the J gene TRBJ1-1, with TRBD1 as a possible D gene (5 bases). Sequencing was performed on blood. The sequence was collected from a man aged 55 to 70 in good health. CDR3 residues: CASSFFAGMDTEAFF. The CDR3 DNA is TGTGCCAGCAGTTTCTTCGCAGGGATGGACACTGAAGCTTTCTTT.